This TCR beta chain appears in the sequencing data of a study of Graves' ophthalmopathy and Graves' hyperthyroidism. V dropped 4 bases and J dropped 7 bases, with 5 bases sitting between them. The CDR3 consists of 12 residues. Germline values: CDR1 LNHDA, CDR2 SQIVND (reference sequence). Diagnostic conclusions were grounded in clinical symptoms, serum thyroxine, TRAb, thyroid ultrasound and orbital computed tomography. The authors amplified TCR beta CDR3 regions, and they did so from RNA transcripts for repertoire sequencing. An opening RT-PCR round employed HTBI primers and preceded a second-round multiplex PCR. TCRdb itself ran the multiplex PCR reads through MiXCR, one entry per CDR3 protein. Of hundreds of thousands of distinct CDR3 sequences in the sample, less than 20% are singletons; the top ten hold around 6.6%.

This sequence joins TRBV19 and TRBJ1-6; D remains ambiguous. The sample comprised peripheral blood. This TCR was recovered from a woman between 18 and 30 years old with stable Graves' hyperthyroidism. The CDR3 region has the DNA TGTGCCAGTAGTACGGTCAATTCACCCCTCCACTTT. The encoded protein is CASSTVNSPLHF.